A single sample gave rise to the 9 T cell receptor beta chains below, sequenced in a study of response to subunit inactivated influenza vaccine. TCRdb redid the calling of the RT-PCR reads with MiXCR, one entry per CDR3 protein. The sample consists of over 750,000 distinct CDR3 sequences, 21% of them appearing once. The sample consisted of PBMCs from blood, taken approximately 5 days after vaccination. Receptor source: a man in his fifties or sixties who received an inactivated influenza vaccine.

This clonotype was picked up a small number of times. Here the CDR3 DNA reads TGCAGTGCTAGAGGGACAGGTGAAAACATTCAGTACTTC. The encoded protein is CSARGTGENIQYF. The rearrangement links TRBV20-1 to TRBJ2-4; TRBD1 matches at 7 bases. The V and J ends lost 1 base and 5 bases, in that order; junction bases with no gene match: 2. The CDR3 totals 13 residues. Per the germline V gene, CDR1 is DFQATT and CDR2 is SNEGSKA (reference sequence).

This clonotype has more than one count but fewer than ten. The chain combines TRBV30 with TRBJ2-3, with 8 bases lining up with TRBD1. V was clipped by 3 bases and J by 2 bases; unmatched bases: 7. CDR1 is GTSNPN and CDR2 is SVGIG in the germline V gene (reference sequence). This CDR3 has 15 residues. Here the CDR3 DNA reads TGTGCCTGGAGGGGGACAGGAGCGAACACAGATACGCAGTATTTT. Residues: CAWRGTGANTDTQYF.

The sample holds a few counts of this clonotype. The chain joins TRBV4-2 to TRBJ1-6, with 7 positions matching TRBD1. The CDR3 extends over 16 amino acids. CDR1 LGHNA and CDR2 YNFKEQ come from the germline V gene. V dropped 2 bases and J dropped 4; count of bases not matched to a gene: 5. CDR3 loop: CASSQRTGDYNSPLHF. The CDR3 coding sequence is TGTGCCAGCAGCCAACGGACAGGAGATTATAATTCACCCCTCCACTTT.

The CDR3 loop reads CASNSEVTGGTEAFF. The CDR3 DNA is TGCGCCAGCAACTCCGAGGTGACAGGGGGCACTGAAGCTTTCTTT. The genes are TRBV5-1 and TRBJ1-1; 9 bases align to TRBD1. The germline V gene encodes CDR1 SGHRS and CDR2 YFSETQ. There are 15 residues in the CDR3. V lost 6 bases to trimming and J lost 4 bases; unmatched junction nucleotides: 10.

CDR3 sequence reads: CASSLSNPRSYNEQFF. The CDR3 region has the DNA TGTGCCAGCAGTTTATCAAACCCCAGGAGCTACAATGAGCAGTTCTTC. This rearrangement joins TRBV27 to TRBJ2-1; D is uncertain. Germline CDR1 reads MNHEY; CDR2 reads SMNVEV (reference sequence). There are 16 residues in the CDR3. Trimming shortened V by 0 bases and J by 3 bases, and 12 bases separated the two germline ends.

Many counts were recorded for this clonotype. Here the CDR3 reads CASSPRGPNYGYTF. For the CDR3, the DNA is TGTGCCAGCAGCCCTAGGGGCCCGAACTATGGCTACACCTTC. The rearrangement links TRBV11-2 to TRBJ1-2; D is perhaps TRBD1 (5 bases). Germline V gene data show CDR1 as SGHAT and CDR2 as FQNNGV. V was clipped by 5 bases and J by 2 bases, with 12 bases between them. This CDR3 has 14 residues.

V and J are TRBV12-3 or TRBV12-4 and TRBJ1-5; 8 nucleotides agree with TRBD1. There are 15 residues in the CDR3. V lost 5 bases and J lost 2; bases outside the gene matches: 5. CDR3 residues: CASSPMTGGNQPQHF. As DNA, the CDR3 is TGTGCCAGCAGTCCAATGACAGGGGGCAATCAGCCCCAGCATTTT.

V gene TRBV4-2 combines with J gene TRBJ1-5; TRBD1 is a possible D gene (6 bases). CDR1 LGHNA and CDR2 YNFKEQ come from the germline V gene. The CDR3 has 16 residues. Trimming removed 1 base from V and 2 bases from J, with 12 bases in between. The DNA of the CDR3 is TGTGCCAGCAGCCAAGTACTACAGGGAGGCAATCAGCCCCAGCATTTT. This gives the protein CASSQVLQGGNQPQHF.

This clonotype has more than one count but fewer than ten. This chain joins TRBV2 and TRBJ2-1, with 13 bases matching TRBD2. V shed 2 bases, J shed 8 bases, and the junction held 12 bases outside the gene matches. The CDR3 consists of 18 residues. Germline values: CDR1 SNHLY, CDR2 FYNNEI. This chain's CDR3 is CASSESVGTSGASYEQFF. Here the CDR3 DNA reads TGTGCCAGCAGTGAATCCGTGGGGACTAGCGGGGCCTCTTATGAGCAGTTCTTC. The full variable domain, with the rest looked up from reference TRBV2 and TRBJ2-1, is EPEVTQTPSHQVTQMGQEVILRCVPISNHLYFYWYRQILGQKVEFLVSFYNNEISEKSEIFDDQFSVERPDGSNFTLKIRSTKLEDSAMYFCASSESVGTSGASYEQFFGPGTRLTVL.